These 24 T cell receptor beta chains came from one sample sequenced in a study of cytomegalovirus exposure and HLA in healthy donors. 60 Vbeta and 13 Jbeta primers were used in PCR. Method: immunoSEQ multiplex PCR; TCRdb's copy keeps in-frame clones and lacks some. The table records 120,000 or so clones, more than 75% of them present only once. The specimen sequenced was PBMCs. The receptors shown here come from a man younger than 40 in good health and CMV-seropositive.

This chain uses TRBV7-6 with TRBJ2-5, with 8 bases matching TRBD2. Germline values: CDR1 SGHVS, CDR2 FNYEAQ. V dropped 2 bases and J dropped 3; count of bases not matched to a gene: 14. The CDR3 contains 18 residues. CDR3: CASSLWTLAGLEEETQYF. DNA of the CDR3: TGTGCCAGCAGCTTATGGACCCTAGCGGGCTTGGAGGAAGAGACCCAGTACTTC.

V and J are TRBV2 and TRBJ1-1, with 7 bases identical to TRBD1. V was pared by 10 bases and J by 1 base, with 6 bases of the junction left unmatched. Germline V lookup: CDR1 SNHLY, CDR2 FYNNEI. The length of the CDR3 is 13 residues. For the CDR3, the DNA is TGTGCCACACAACAGGGGCAGAACACTGAAGCTTTCTTT. Translated, it gives CATQQGQNTEAFF.

This clone was found once. J is TRBJ2-7 and V is TRBV6-5; a weak D match, TRBD1 (6 bases). Germline lookup yields CDR1 MNHEY and CDR2 SVGAGI. The ends were cut back, 0 bases at V and 4 bases at J, with 13 bases in the middle. The length of the CDR3 is 15 residues. CDR3 DNA: TGTGCCAGCAGTTACTCGCAGGGGTTAGGTTACGAGCAGTACTTC. Its translation: CASSYSQGLGYEQYF.

V and J are TRBV6-5 and TRBJ1-5, with 7 bases matching TRBD1. Germline trimming cut 8 bases from V and 2 bases from J; bases unmatched to any gene: 6. CDR3 length: 14 residues. The germline V gene encodes CDR1 MNHEY and CDR2 SVGAGI. This CDR3 is CASRRDSRNQPQHF. Here the CDR3 DNA reads TGTGCCAGCCGCAGGGACAGTCGCAATCAGCCCCAGCATTTT.

This chain connects TRBV7-9 to TRBJ2-5; 11 positions agree with TRBD1. CDR3 size: 14 residues. CDR1 is SEHNR, CDR2 FQNEAQ, per germline (reference sequence). V was clipped by 3 bases and J by 7 bases; unmatched bases: 4. As DNA, the CDR3 is TGTGCCAGCAGCTTTCCGGACAGGGGGCTGACCCAGTACTTC. It specifies CASSFPDRGLTQYF. Using reference TRBV7-9 and TRBJ2-5 for the parts outside the CDR3, the full variable domain is DTGVSQNPRHKITKRGQNVTFRCDPISEHNRLYWYRQTLGQGPEFLTYFQNEAQLEKSRLLSDRFSAERPKGSFSTLEIQRTEQGDSAMYLCASSFPDRGLTQYFGPGTRLLVL.

The chain couples TRBV28 to TRBJ2-5, with TRBD2 identical over 7 bases. The V gene's germline CDR1 is MDHEN and CDR2 SYDVKM. With 4 bases clipped from V and 3 bases from J, the junction kept 5 bases outside the gene matches. The CDR3 runs to 14 residues. In DNA form, the CDR3 reads TGTGCCAGCAGTTCCGGGACTACCAAAGAGACCCAGTACTTC. Its translation is CASSSGTTKETQYF.

This chain joins TRBV14 and TRBJ2-7; 8 bases agree with TRBD1. V was clipped by 3 bases and J by 3 bases; unmatched bases: 7. CDR3 length: 15 residues. The germline CDR1 and CDR2 sequences are SGHDN and FVKESK. CDR3 residues: CASSHTRQGFYEQYF. The CDR3 DNA reads as TGTGCCAGCAGCCATACTAGACAGGGGTTCTACGAGCAGTACTTC.

The V call is TRBV5-1, the J call TRBJ1-4, with TRBD1 identical over 7 bases. Germline V lookup: CDR1 SGHRS, CDR2 YFSETQ. The CDR3 is 14 residues long. Trimming at V came to 7 bases and at J to 1 base, leaving 4 bases not matched to a gene. CDR3 loop: CASSGTVTNEKLFF. CDR3 sequence (DNA): TGCGCCAGCTCCGGGACAGTAACTAATGAAAAACTGTTTTTT.

This chain joins TRBV30 and TRBJ1-4, with 11 bases that match TRBD1. Trimming took 1 base from V and 8 from J; bases not matched to a gene: 3. The CDR3 consists of 14 residues. CDR1 is GTSNPN, CDR2 SVGIG, per germline (reference sequence). CDR3 region: CAWSGTGGREKLFF. CDR3 DNA: TGTGCCTGGAGTGGGACAGGGGGCAGGGAAAAACTGTTTTTT.

V gene TRBV29-1 combines with J gene TRBJ1-2; D remains ambiguous. The CDR3 totals 14 residues. The germline V gene encodes CDR1 SQVTM and CDR2 ANQGSEA. Trimming took off 5 bases at V and 4 bases at J, with 17 bases between the two ends. The CDR3 DNA sequence: TGCAGCGTTCTTAGAGGGTGGGCCGGCTATGGCTACACCTTC. It codes for CSVLRGWAGYGYTF. Looking up the rest from reference TRBV29-1 and TRBJ1-2 gives the full variable domain: SAVISQKPSRDICQRGTSLTIQCQVDSQVTMMFWYRQQPGQSLTLIATANQGSEATYESGFVIDKFPISRPNLTFSTLTVSNMSPEDSSIYLCSVLRGWAGYGYTFGSGTRLTVV.

The chain joins TRBV7-6 to TRBJ2-5, with TRBD1 matching over 11 bases. Trimming at V came to 5 bases and at J to 4 bases, leaving 6 bases not matched to a gene. CDR3 length: 15 residues. CDR1 SGHVS and CDR2 FNYEAQ come from the germline V gene. CDR3 sequence: CASSPTGQGGETQYF. The CDR3, as DNA: TGTGCCAGCAGCCCCACGGGACAGGGGGGAGAGACCCAGTACTTC. Full variable domain (outside the CDR3, taken from reference TRBV7-6 and TRBJ2-5): GAGVSQSPRYKVTKRGQDVALRCDPISGHVSLYWYRQALGQGPEFLTYFNYEAQQDKSGLPNDRFSAERPEGSISTLTIQRTEQRDSAMYRCASSPTGQGGETQYFGPGTRLLVL.

V and J are TRBV11-3 and TRBJ2-1; 12 bases map to TRBD2. V shed 1 base, J shed 4 bases, and the junction held 5 bases outside the gene matches. Germline V lookup: CDR1 SGHNT, CDR2 YENEEA. The CDR3 length is 17 residues. The DNA for the CDR3 is TGTGCCAGCAGCTTAGGATCCCTAGCGGGAGGGTACAATGAGCAGTTCTTC. Its protein product is CASSLGSLAGGYNEQFF.

The chain recombines TRBV6-5 with TRBJ2-1; a possible D gene is TRBD1 (6 bases). The germline V gene encodes CDR1 MNHEY and CDR2 SVGAGI. Trimming shortened V by 6 bases and J by 5 bases, and 17 bases separated the two germline ends. The CDR3 length is 15 residues. Here the CDR3 reads CASRPDRTPHNEQFF. CDR3 nucleotides: TGTGCCAGCAGACCCGACAGGACCCCCCACAATGAGCAGTTCTTC.

The chain employs TRBV14 and TRBJ1-1, with 11 bases aligning to TRBD1. The V and J ends lost 6 bases and 4 bases, in that order; junction bases with no gene match: 7. Per the germline V gene, CDR1 is SGHDN and CDR2 is FVKESK. The CDR3 is 15 residues long. The DNA for the CDR3 is TGTGCCAGCAGACGGACAGGGGGCGCTTTCACTGAAGCTTTCTTT. This sequence encodes CASRRTGGAFTEAFF.

This clone has a handful of counts. This chain connects TRBV28 to TRBJ2-1; 9 positions match TRBD1. V lost 8 bases, J lost 3 bases, and 11 bases stayed unmatched. Germline-derived CDR1 and CDR2 are MDHEN and SYDVKM. This CDR3 spans 16 amino acids. DNA for the CDR3: TGTGCCAGCCTCTCGACAGGGGGTATACTCTACAATGAGCAGTTCTTC. Amino acid sequence: CASLSTGGILYNEQFF. Looking up the rest from reference TRBV28 and TRBJ2-1 gives the full variable domain: DVKVTQSSRYLVKRTGEKVFLECVQDMDHENMFWYRQDPGLGLRLIYFSYDVKMKEKGDIPEGYSVSREKKERFSLILESASTNQTSMYLCASLSTGGILYNEQFFGPGTRLTVL.

The V call is TRBV2, the J call TRBJ2-2; D is perhaps TRBD1 (6 bases). CDR3 length: 14 amino acids. Trimming cost V 7 bases and J 1 base, with 10 bases left between them. CDR1 and CDR2 (germline): SNHLY, FYNNEI. The CDR3, as DNA: TGTGCCAGCACCCAGGGACAGAACACCGGGGAGCTGTTTTTT. Encoded protein: CASTQGQNTGELFF.

The rearrangement joins TRBV5-1 to TRBJ2-5; 7 bases agree with TRBD1. Germline-derived CDR1 and CDR2 are SGHRS and YFSETQ. The CDR3 length is 14 residues. The V and J ends lost 4 bases and 5 bases, in that order; junction bases with no gene match: 8. CDR3 residues: CASSHKGASETQYF. The CDR3 nucleotides read TGCGCCAGCAGCCATAAGGGGGCTTCGGAGACCCAGTACTTC.

The sample holds one count of this clone. The CDR3 sequence: CASSQARTYEQYF. CDR3 bases: TGTGCCAGCAGCCAAGCCAGGACCTACGAGCAGTACTTC. The chain recombines TRBV4-2 with TRBJ2-7; no definite D call. The V end was cut by 1 base, the J end by 2 bases, with 6 bases between. Germline loops: CDR1 LGHNA, CDR2 YNFKEQ. This CDR3 spans 13 amino acids.

This chain joins TRBV7-6 and TRBJ2-1; the match to TRBD2 covers 14 bases. From germline, CDR1 is SGHVS and CDR2 FNYEAQ. The CDR3 covers 15 residues. V shed 5 bases and J 7 bases; nucleotides not matched to a gene: 4. The CDR3 is CASSPGLAGANEQFF. As DNA, the CDR3 is TGTGCCAGCAGCCCGGGACTAGCGGGAGCGAATGAGCAGTTCTTC.

The V gene is TRBV6-5, the J gene TRBJ1-1; D remains ambiguous. Germline values: CDR1 MNHEY, CDR2 SVGAGI. Trimming removed 6 bases from V and 1 base from J, with 9 bases in between. The CDR3 runs to 13 residues. CDR3 sequence: CASSLLGNTEAFF. CDR3 nucleotides: TGTGCCAGCAGCCTACTAGGGAACACTGAAGCTTTCTTT.

The chain joins TRBV27 to TRBJ2-7; D is unresolved. Germline assignment: CDR1 MNHEY and CDR2 SMNVEV (reference sequence). Trimming took off 3 bases at V and 3 bases at J, with 9 bases between the two ends. This CDR3 has 13 residues. CDR3 nucleotide sequence: TGTGCCAGCAGTTTCTCGACATTCTACGAGCAGTACTTC. Protein product: CASSFSTFYEQYF.

V and J are TRBV7-9 and TRBJ2-7; a possible D gene is TRBD2 (7 bases). The V end lost 3 bases, the J end lost 3 bases, and 12 bases lay between the germline ends. CDR3 length equals 14 residues. CDR1 SEHNR and CDR2 FQNEAQ come from the germline V gene (reference sequence). CDR3 coding DNA: TGTGCCAGCAGCTTGGGGGGGCAGTACTACGAGCAGTACTTC. Translation gives CASSLGGQYYEQYF. Full variable domain (missing parts from reference TRBV7-9 and TRBJ2-7): DTGVSQNPRHKITKRGQNVTFRCDPISEHNRLYWYRQTLGQGPEFLTYFQNEAQLEKSRLLSDRFSAERPKGSFSTLEIQRTEQGDSAMYLCASSLGGQYYEQYFGPGTRLTVT.

This chain joins TRBV5-4 and TRBJ1-2, with TRBD1 identical over 9 bases. Germline trimming cut 4 bases from V and 8 bases from J; bases unmatched to any gene: 9. Germline CDR1 SGHNT, CDR2 YYREEE (reference sequence). The CDR3 totals 14 residues. The CDR3 DNA is TGTGCCAGCAGCCAGGGACAGGGTTTGAGCGGCTACACCTTC. Residues: CASSQGQGLSGYTF.

This clone was detected once. This CDR3 is CASSRLGAGVLDEQYF. The CDR3 DNA reads TGTGCCAGCAGCCGACTTGGGGCTGGAGTGTTGGACGAGCAGTACTTC. This chain connects TRBV5-4 to TRBJ2-7; D is possibly TRBD1 (5 bases). Germline CDR1 is SGHNT and CDR2 is YYREEE (reference sequence). V shed 4 bases and J shed 5 bases, with 22 bases lying between them. CDR3 size: 16 residues.